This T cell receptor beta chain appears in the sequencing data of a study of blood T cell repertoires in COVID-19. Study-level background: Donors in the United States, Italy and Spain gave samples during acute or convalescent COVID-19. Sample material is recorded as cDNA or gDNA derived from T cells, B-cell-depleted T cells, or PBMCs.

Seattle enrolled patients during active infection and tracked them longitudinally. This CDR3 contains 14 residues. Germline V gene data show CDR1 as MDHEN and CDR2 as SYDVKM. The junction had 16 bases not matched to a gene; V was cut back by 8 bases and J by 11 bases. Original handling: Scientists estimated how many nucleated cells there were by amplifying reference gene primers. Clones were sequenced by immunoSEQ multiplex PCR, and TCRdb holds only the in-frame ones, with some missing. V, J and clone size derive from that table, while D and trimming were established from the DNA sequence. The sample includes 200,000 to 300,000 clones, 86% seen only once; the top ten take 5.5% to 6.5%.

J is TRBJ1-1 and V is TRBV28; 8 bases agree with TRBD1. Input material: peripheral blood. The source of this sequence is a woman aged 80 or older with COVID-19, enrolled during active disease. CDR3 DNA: TGTGCCAGCGCCACGACAGGGGACCGAATCGGGGCTTTCTTT. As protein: CASATTGDRIGAFF.